This T cell receptor (beta chain) is from a study of blood T cell repertoires in COVID-19 (TCRdb year 2020). Describing the broader study: Collaborator samples came from the United States, Italy and Spain and covered acute and convalescent phases of COVID-19. Nearly every sample came with metadata listing a de-identified subject ID, COVID-19 status, age in years and sex. The samples were drawn from the first 160 participants of the ongoing ImmuneRACE study and from 950 to 1,500 subjects provided by 6 global collaborators. The prospective study material was composed of cDNA or gDNA derived from T cells, B-cell-depleted T cells, or PBMCs. The repertoires were released in a freely available public database meant as a resource for research on the immune response to SARS-CoV-2. Subjects who had been exposed to COVID-19, were actively infected with it, or had recovered from it provided the deeply sampled blood TCRbeta repertoires that made up the dataset. Where available, HLA class I and class II types were taken from metadata supplied by the sample provider and were not determined by assay-based typing.

Broader findings and caveats from the paper: Clinical and demographic metadata were provided uncurated, with the amount varying by source and participant.

According to the germline V gene, CDR1 reads MDHEN and CDR2 reads SYDVKM. The CDR3 spans 16 residues, from the cysteine through the phenylalanine. Only the CDR3 region is kept as DNA, spanning 48 bases read in frame from base 1. V and J lose 1 base and 0 bases, and a span of 10 bases separates them. The collaborating institutions used their own protocols to collect whole blood in K2EDTA tubes. For TCRbeta analysis, collaborators shipped samples in one of three forms: frozen whole blood, isolated PBMCs, or DNA extracted from either of those sample types. Regarding this clone: There is no known antigen for this receptor. No base-level quality is on record; no much larger clone is a single base apart.

The immunoSEQ Assay, a bias-controlled multiplex PCR, was used to amplify TCRbeta CDR3 regions from genomic DNA. As for how the authors treated the data: The number of nucleated cells in each sample was estimated by amplification of reference gene primers within the assay. To quantify the absolute abundance of each unique TCRbeta CDR3 rearrangement, sequence reads were collapsed and filtered. For each sample, productive Simpson clonality was calculated as the square root of Simpson's diversity index over productive rearrangements. In its TCRdb copy, this immuneACCESS table keeps in-frame sequences only and misses some clones. Where compared with another copy, unresolved V genes explain less than half of these, and the others have no known cause. From that table come the V and J calls and clone size; the DNA was used to work out D and trimming. In all, the sample holds under 75,000 clones, and roughly 92% of those were seen once. Approximately 4.6% of the sample is taken by the ten largest.

Specimen: peripheral blood. This clonotype was obtained from a middle-aged man with active COVID-19. This sequence uses TRBV28 and TRBJ2-1; the D gene is perhaps TRBD2, on 5 matching bases. The DNA sequence follows: TGTGCCAGCAGTTTATTTATAGGGAGCTCCTACAATGAGCAGTTCTTC. This encodes CASSLFIGSSYNEQFF.